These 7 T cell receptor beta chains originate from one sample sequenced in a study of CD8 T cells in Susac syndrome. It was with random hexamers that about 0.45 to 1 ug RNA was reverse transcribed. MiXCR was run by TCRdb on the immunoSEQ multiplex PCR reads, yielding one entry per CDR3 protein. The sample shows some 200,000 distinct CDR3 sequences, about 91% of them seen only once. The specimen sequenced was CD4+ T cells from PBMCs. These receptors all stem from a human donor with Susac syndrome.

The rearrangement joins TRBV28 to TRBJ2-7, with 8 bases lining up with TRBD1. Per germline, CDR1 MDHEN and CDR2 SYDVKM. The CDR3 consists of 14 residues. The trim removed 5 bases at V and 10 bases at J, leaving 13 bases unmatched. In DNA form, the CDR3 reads TGTGCCAGCAGTCCCCCCTGGACAGGGCCGAGTCAGTACTTC. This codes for CASSPPWTGPSQYF.

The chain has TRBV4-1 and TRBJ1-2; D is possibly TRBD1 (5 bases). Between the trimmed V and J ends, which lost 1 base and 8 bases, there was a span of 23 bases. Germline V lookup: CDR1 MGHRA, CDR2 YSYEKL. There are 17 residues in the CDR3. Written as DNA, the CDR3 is TGCGCCAGCAGCCAAGCGACAGTTGGCTGGTTTAACTCAGGCTACACCTTC. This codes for CASSQATVGWFNSGYTF.

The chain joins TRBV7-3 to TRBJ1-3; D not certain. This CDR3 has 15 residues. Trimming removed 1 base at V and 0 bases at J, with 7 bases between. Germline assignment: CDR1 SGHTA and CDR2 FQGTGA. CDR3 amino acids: CASSLMGSSGNTIYF. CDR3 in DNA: TGTGCCAGCAGCTTAATGGGCAGCTCTGGAAACACCATATATTTT.

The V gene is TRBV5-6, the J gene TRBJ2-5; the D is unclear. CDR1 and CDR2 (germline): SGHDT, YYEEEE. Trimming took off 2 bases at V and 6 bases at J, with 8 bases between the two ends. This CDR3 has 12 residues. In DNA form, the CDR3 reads TGTGCCAGCAGCTTTGATAGTCAGACCCAGTACTTC. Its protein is CASSFDSQTQYF.

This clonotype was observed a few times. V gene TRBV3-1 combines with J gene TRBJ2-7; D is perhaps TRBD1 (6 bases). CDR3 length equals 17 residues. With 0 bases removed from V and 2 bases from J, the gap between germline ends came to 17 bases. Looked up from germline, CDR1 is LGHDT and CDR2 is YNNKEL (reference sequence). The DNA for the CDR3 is TGTGCCAGCAGCCAAGATCCTACAGGGTATTTTCCCTACGAGCAGTACTTC. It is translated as CASSQDPTGYFPYEQYF.

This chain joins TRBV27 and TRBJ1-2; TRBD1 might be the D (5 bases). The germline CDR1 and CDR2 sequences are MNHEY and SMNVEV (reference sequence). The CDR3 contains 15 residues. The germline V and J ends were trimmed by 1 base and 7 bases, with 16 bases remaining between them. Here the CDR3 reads CASSLLSGTRSGYTF. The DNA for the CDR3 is TGTGCCAGCAGTTTATTGAGTGGGACCAGAAGTGGCTACACCTTC.

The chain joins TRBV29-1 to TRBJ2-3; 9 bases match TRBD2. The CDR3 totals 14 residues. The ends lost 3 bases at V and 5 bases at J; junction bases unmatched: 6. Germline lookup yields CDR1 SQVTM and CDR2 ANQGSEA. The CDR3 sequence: CSVEAGGLRDTQYF. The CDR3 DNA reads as TGCAGCGTTGAGGCGGGGGGGCTTCGAGATACGCAGTATTTT.